This TCR beta chain is drawn from a study of CD8 T cells in ankylosing spondylitis. Whole-study findings and limits: Made up of about eight highly homologous variants, a TCR beta motif appeared characteristic of ankylosing spondylitis blood. Earlier work had already found some motif variants in reactive arthritis synovial fluid and blood.

TCRdb called the 5' RACE reads again in MiXCR, with one record for every CDR3 protein. There are about 130,000 distinct CDR3 sequences in the sample; about 7% occur only once, and 9% to 15% lies in the top ten. This clonotype has a count of ten or more. Its matching antigen is unknown. The TCR comes from a male donor with ankylosing spondylitis or in good health (not recorded which). The sequencing sample was made of blood, either unsorted or a sorted T cell fraction (not recorded which).

The CDR3 bases are TGTGCCAGCAGCAGAGAGGTGGAGCAGTACTTC. It translates to CASSREVEQYF. V usage is TRBV6-2 or TRBV6-3 and J usage is TRBJ2-7; D unresolved. Germline V gene lookup returns CDR1 MNHEY and CDR2 SVGEGT. This CDR3 comprises 11 residues. With 6 bases removed from V and 7 bases from J, the gap between germline ends came to 10 bases.